Following are 30 T cell receptor beta chains from one sample sequenced in a study of shared clonotypes between healthy human individuals. CD45RO-negative, CCR7-positively selected cells formed the naive CD8 fraction, excluding terminally differentiated effector memory CD45RA+ cells. Sequencing used immunoSEQ multiplex PCR; TCRdb keeps in-frame clones, though not all of them. The sample carries about 2 million clones, over 85% recorded once. Input material: naive CD8+ T cells sorted from blood. Receptors originate from a man aged 18 to 35 in good health.

This clone came up once. The V and J genes are TRBV7-2 and TRBJ2-3; no clear D gene. The CDR3 loop spans 14 amino acids. V dropped 5 bases and J dropped 0 bases, with 9 bases sitting between them. From germline, CDR1 is SGHTA and CDR2 FQGNSA. CDR3 amino acids: CASSPHESTDTQYF. Here the CDR3 DNA reads TGTGCCAGCAGCCCCCACGAGAGCACAGATACGCAGTATTTT.

The chain has TRBV10-2 and TRBJ2-2; the match to TRBD1 covers 7 bases. The germline V gene has CDR1 WSHSY and CDR2 SAAADI. The trim removed 2 bases at V and 3 bases at J, leaving 18 bases unmatched. There are 20 residues in the CDR3. CDR3 loop: CASSELRIRKSGQYTGELFF. CDR3 DNA sequence: TGCGCCAGCAGTGAGCTCCGGATACGAAAATCGGGACAGTACACCGGGGAGCTGTTTTTT.

The rearrangement links TRBV5-6 to TRBJ1-1; D unclear. The CDR3 is 12 amino acids. In germline, CDR1 is SGHDT, CDR2 YYEEEE. The V gene lost 9 bases and the J gene lost 3 bases, with 12 bases spanning the gap. CDR3 nucleotide sequence: TGTGCCACCGCCCGGTGGGACACTGAAGCTTTCTTT. Its translation: CATARWDTEAFF.

The genes are TRBV6-6 and TRBJ2-7; 11 nucleotides agree with TRBD2. This CDR3 spans 15 amino acids. Germline V gene data show CDR1 as MNHNY and CDR2 as SVGAGI (reference sequence). V was pared by 6 bases and J by 4 bases, with 8 bases of the junction left unmatched. CDR3 protein: CASSLLAGVGYEQYF. The CDR3 DNA reads TGTGCCAGCAGCCTACTAGCGGGAGTTGGATACGAGCAGTACTTC.

This clone is a singleton in its sample. This sequence joins TRBV9 and TRBJ2-3; 7 bases fit TRBD2. J lost 4 bases, V lost 4 bases, and 9 bases had no gene match. Germline CDR1 reads SGDLS; CDR2 reads YYNGEE. The CDR3 loop spans 15 amino acids. The CDR3 loop reads CASSSPLANSDTQYF. The CDR3 coding sequence is TGTGCCAGCAGCTCCCCACTAGCGAATTCAGATACGCAGTATTTT. The variable domain in full, with the rest retrieved from reference TRBV9 and TRBJ2-3, is DSGVTQTPKHLITATGQRVTLRCSPRSGDLSVYWYQQSLDQGLQFLIQYYNGEERAKGNILERFSAQQFPDLHSELNLSSLELGDSALYFCASSSPLANSDTQYFGPGTRLTVL.

This sequence joins TRBV6-1 and TRBJ1-1, with D unresolved. The CDR3 extends over 14 amino acids. Trimming left V 3 bases short and J 1 base short, with 9 bases between. Germline V gene lookup returns CDR1 MNHNS and CDR2 SASEGT. Here the CDR3 reads CASSEWTENTEAFF. The CDR3 DNA sequence: TGTGCCAGCAGTGAGTGGACGGAGAACACTGAAGCTTTCTTT.

The V and J genes are TRBV25-1 and TRBJ1-2, with 8 bases that match TRBD1. This CDR3 region has 16 residues. CDR1 is MGHDK, CDR2 SYGVNS, per germline. V was pared by 1 base and J by 3 bases, with 7 bases of the junction left unmatched. DNA of the CDR3: TGTGCCAGCAGTGAATTAATGGCAGGGGGCGACTATGGCTACACCTTC. Translation: CASSELMAGGDYGYTF.

The V gene is TRBV6-5, the J gene TRBJ2-7, with D perhaps matching TRBD1 (6 bases). Germline CDR1 MNHEY, CDR2 SVGAGI. The CDR3 length is 14 residues. Trimming took off 0 bases at V and 7 bases at J, with 13 bases between the two ends. CDR3 in DNA: TGTGCCAGCAGTTACTCGATGGCAGGGGAAGAGCAGTACTTC. Its protein product is CASSYSMAGEEQYF.

This chain links TRBV4-1 with TRBJ1-6, with D possibly matching TRBD1 (5 bases). This CDR3 is built from 13 residues. With 5 bases removed from V and 7 bases from J, the gap between germline ends came to 9 bases. Germline values: CDR1 MGHRA, CDR2 YSYEKL. CDR3 sequence (DNA): TGCGCCAGCAGCATGGGGGTGAATTCACCCCTCCACTTT. Translated, it gives CASSMGVNSPLHF.

The chain combines TRBV27 with TRBJ1-2; no clear D gene. Per germline, CDR1 MNHEY and CDR2 SMNVEV (reference sequence). The CDR3 has 15 residues. The V and J ends lost 0 bases and 4 bases respectively, with 12 bases between them. The CDR3 DNA follows: TGTGCCAGCAGTTTATCCCTCCGTAGTTCCTATGGCTACACCTTC. This sequence encodes CASSLSLRSSYGYTF.

In DNA, the CDR3 is TGCGCCAGCAGCCAAGGAGCGGGAGTTTGGGAGACCCAGTACTTC. It codes for CASSQGAGVWETQYF. The chain couples TRBV4-1 to TRBJ2-5; 8 nucleotides line up with TRBD2. CDR1 MGHRA and CDR2 YSYEKL come from the germline V gene. The CDR3 consists of 15 residues. The V gene end was trimmed by 1 base and the J gene end by 5 bases; junction bases not matched to a gene: 6.

V usage is TRBV6-1 and J usage is TRBJ2-7, with 7 bases aligning to TRBD1. The V segment lost 6 bases and the J segment 0 bases; nucleotides outside the gene matches: 8. Per germline, CDR1 MNHNS and CDR2 SASEGT. This CDR3 spans 15 amino acids. CDR3 residues: CASSWDSLSSYEQYF. The CDR3 coding sequence is TGTGCCAGCAGCTGGGACAGCCTTAGCTCCTACGAGCAGTACTTC.

CDR3 bases: TGTGCCAGCAGCCCAGGTTGGAGCGGGGGGGCAGATACGCAGTATTTT. This codes for CASSPGWSGGADTQYF. This chain uses TRBV9 with TRBJ2-3, with 10 bases matching TRBD2. CDR1 is SGDLS and CDR2 is YYNGEE in the germline V gene. CDR3 length: 16 amino acids. J gave up 4 bases and V 4 bases, and 9 bases lay outside the gene matches.

The gene calls are TRBV27 and TRBJ2-2; a possible D gene is TRBD1 (5 bases). CDR1 is MNHEY, CDR2 SMNVEV, per germline (reference sequence). The CDR3 has 16 residues. V was cut by 2 bases and J by 4 bases, with 14 bases left in between. The CDR3 protein is CASSLAGPIGTGELFF. For the CDR3, the DNA is TGTGCCAGCAGTTTAGCAGGGCCGATAGGCACCGGGGAGCTGTTTTTT.

On this clone: This sample includes further DNA sequences coding for the same CDR3. The chain joins TRBV4-1 to TRBJ2-7; unclear D gene. Between the trimmed V and J ends, which lost 1 base and 2 bases, there was a span of 9 bases. Looked up from germline, CDR1 is MGHRA and CDR2 is YSYEKL. The CDR3 is 14 amino acids. The CDR3 region has the DNA TGCGCCAGCAGCCAAGTTCCTGGGACCTACGAGCAGTACTTC. Its translation: CASSQVPGTYEQYF.

The chain uses TRBV11-2 and TRBJ2-1; 8 bases fit TRBD2. V gave up 4 bases and J gave up 8 bases; unmatched junction bases: 13. The V gene's germline CDR1 is SGHAT and CDR2 FQNNGV. This CDR3 comprises 16 residues. The CDR3 region has the DNA TGTGCCAGCAGCTCCCCTCCCGCGGGGGGCGCCGATGAGCAGTTCTTC. Its translation: CASSSPPAGGADEQFF. Based on the CDR3 plus reference TRBV11-2 and TRBJ2-1, the full variable domain is EAGVAQSPRYKIIEKRQSVAFWCNPISGHATLYWYQQILGQGPKLLIQFQNNGVVDDSQLPKDRFSAERLKGVDSTLKIQPAKLEDSAVYLCASSSPPAGGADEQFFGPGTRLTVL.

J is TRBJ1-1 and V is TRBV30; TRBD1 matches 8 bases. Trimming removed 2 bases from V and 3 bases from J; junction bases left unmatched: 5. This CDR3 comprises 14 residues. Germline-derived CDR1 and CDR2 are GTSNPN and SVGIG (reference sequence). The CDR3 nucleotides are TGTGCCTGGAGTTTTACAGGGGGATACACTGAAGCTTTCTTT. Its translation: CAWSFTGGYTEAFF.

This rearrangement joins TRBV5-1 to TRBJ2-3; TRBD2 matches 10 bases. Germline V gene lookup returns CDR1 SGHRS and CDR2 YFSETQ. With 2 bases clipped from V and 5 bases from J, the junction kept 8 bases outside the gene matches. The CDR3 contains 16 residues. CDR3 DNA: TGCGCCAGCAGCTTAAGGACTAGCGGAGAGGGAGATACGCAGTATTTT. Residues: CASSLRTSGEGDTQYF.

A remark on this clone: Other DNA sequences in the same sample also yield this CDR3. V gene TRBV5-1 combines with J gene TRBJ2-1; 7 bases fit TRBD1. The CDR3 spans 15 residues. The V gene's germline CDR1 is SGHRS and CDR2 YFSETQ. With 0 bases clipped from V and 4 bases from J, the junction kept 4 bases outside the gene matches. CDR3 in DNA: TGCGCCAGCAGCTTGGTAGGGGGCGCGTACAATGAGCAGTTCTTC. It is translated as CASSLVGGAYNEQFF.

The V call is TRBV12-5, the J call TRBJ2-1, with 9 bases lining up with TRBD2. This CDR3 is built from 14 residues. From germline, CDR1 is LGHNT and CDR2 FRNRAP. The V segment lost 0 bases and the J segment 7 bases; nucleotides outside the gene matches: 1. CDR3 loop: CASGLVTSGNEQFF. The CDR3 DNA reads TGTGCTAGTGGTTTGGTGACTAGCGGTAATGAGCAGTTCTTC. The full variable domain, completed using reference TRBV12-5 and TRBJ2-1, is DARVTQTPRHKVTEMGQEVTMRCQPILGHNTVFWYRQTMMQGLELLAYFRNRAPLDDSGMPKDRFSAEMPDATLATLKIQPSEPRDSAVYFCASGLVTSGNEQFFGPGTRLTVL.

The V and J genes are TRBV6-5 and TRBJ2-7; 8 bases fit TRBD1. This CDR3 is 14 amino acids long. Germline CDR1 is MNHEY and CDR2 is SVGAGI. Trimming at V came to 6 bases and at J to 3 bases, leaving 7 bases not matched to a gene. The CDR3 coding sequence is TGTGCCAGCAGCCAGGACAGGGCCCACTACGAGCAGTACTTC. Protein sequence: CASSQDRAHYEQYF.

This clone has a single count. The chain is built from TRBV19 and TRBJ2-3; D is possibly TRBD2 (5 bases). Trimming removed 0 bases from V and 0 bases from J, with 19 bases in between. CDR3 length: 19 residues. CDR1 and CDR2 from the germline V gene are LNHDA and SQIVND (reference sequence). The CDR3 spells CASSIDLEQAVGSTDTQYF. In DNA, the CDR3 is TGTGCCAGTAGTATAGATCTGGAGCAAGCGGTTGGTAGCACAGATACGCAGTATTTT.

The chain uses TRBV29-1 and TRBJ2-1, with TRBD2 matching over 10 bases. Germline-derived CDR1 and CDR2 are SQVTM and ANQGSEA. V gave up 6 bases and J gave up 5 bases; unmatched junction bases: 7. CDR3 length equals 14 residues. CDR3: CSVQSGGGDNEQFF. CDR3 coding DNA: TGCAGCGTCCAAAGCGGGGGGGGAGACAATGAGCAGTTCTTC.

In this sample, this clone turned up a few times. This rearrangement joins TRBV6-1 to TRBJ1-2; the D gene is possibly TRBD1 (5 bases). This CDR3 has 18 residues. V dropped 0 bases and J dropped 0 bases, with 17 bases sitting between them. Germline V lookup: CDR1 MNHNS, CDR2 SASEGT. In DNA, the CDR3 is TGTGCCAGCAGTGAAGCAGTGGCAGGGCTTTTAGCTAACTATGGCTACACCTTC. Translating it yields CASSEAVAGLLANYGYTF.

The genes are TRBV4-2 and TRBJ2-3; D not certain. The germline CDR1 and CDR2 sequences are LGHNA and YNFKEQ. V lost 5 bases, J lost 6 bases, and 12 bases lay in between. The CDR3 totals 13 residues. The CDR3 protein is CASSTALFDTQYF. The CDR3 DNA follows: TGTGCCAGCAGCACAGCCCTGTTTGATACGCAGTATTTT.

V gene TRBV27 combines with J gene TRBJ2-2; D remains ambiguous. This CDR3 contains 12 residues. V shed 3 bases and J shed 7 bases, with 6 bases lying between them. Germline V gene sequence: CDR1 MNHEY, CDR2 SMNVEV (reference sequence). CDR3 coding DNA: TGTGCCAGCAGTTTCTCGGGCGGGGAGCTGTTTTTT. Translating it yields CASSFSGGELFF.

The chain combines TRBV6-5 with TRBJ1-6; tentatively, D is TRBD1 (6 bases). This CDR3 region has 13 residues. From germline, CDR1 is MNHEY and CDR2 SVGAGI. V lost 7 bases and J 7 bases, leaving 11 bases between the germline ends. The CDR3 DNA is TGTGCCAGCACGGGGGCAAGGAATTCACCCCTCCACTTT. Translating gives CASTGARNSPLHF.

V gene TRBV7-9 combines with J gene TRBJ2-7, with 7 bases that match TRBD1. The length of the CDR3 is 15 residues. CDR1 is SEHNR, CDR2 FQNEAQ, per germline (reference sequence). V was pared by 5 bases and J by 4 bases, with 11 bases of the junction left unmatched. The CDR3 nucleotides are TGTGCCAGCAGCCTTACACAGGGGATGAGGTACGAGCAGTACTTC. It translates to CASSLTQGMRYEQYF.

Here the CDR3 reads CASSSDAGGTESAGELFF. Here the CDR3 DNA reads TGTGCCAGCAGCTCGGACGCGGGCGGGACGGAGAGTGCCGGGGAGCTGTTTTTT. V gene TRBV5-4 combines with J gene TRBJ2-2, with TRBD2 as a possible D gene (6 bases). The CDR3 loop spans 18 amino acids. The V and J ends lost 3 bases and 6 bases respectively, with 24 bases between them. Germline V lookup: CDR1 SGHNT, CDR2 YYREEE (reference sequence).

This sequence joins TRBV29-1 and TRBJ2-3; 8 bases match TRBD2. CDR3 length: 15 amino acids. The V segment lost 6 bases and the J segment 3 bases; nucleotides outside the gene matches: 11. Germline V gene sequence: CDR1 SQVTM, CDR2 ANQGSEA. The DNA for the CDR3 is TGCAGCGTACGCGGGGGGCCGGATGGAACAGATACGCAGTATTTT. Translating gives CSVRGGPDGTDTQYF.